Below are 32 T cell receptor beta chains sequenced from a single sample in a study of cytomegalovirus exposure and HLA in healthy donors. The PCR used 60 Vbeta and 13 Jbeta primers. Generated by immunoSEQ multiplex PCR, the TCRdb table keeps only in-frame clones and is missing some. The sample yields under 250,000 clones, roughly 85% seen once. The sequenced material came from PBMCs. The receptors originated from a woman between 45 and 60 years old in good health and CMV-seronegative.

The chain uses TRBV5-8 and TRBJ2-5; 10 bases fit TRBD2. The germline gives CDR1 SGHTS, CDR2 YDEGEE. V lost 4 bases, J lost 2 bases, and 5 bases stayed unmatched. The CDR3 spans 15 residues. Here the CDR3 reads CASSKGTSVQETQYF. Here the CDR3 DNA reads TGTGCCAGCAGCAAAGGGACTAGCGTACAAGAGACCCAGTACTTC.

The chain uses TRBV27 and TRBJ2-2; 8 positions match TRBD2. Germline values: CDR1 MNHEY, CDR2 SMNVEV (reference sequence). After removal of 2 bases from V and 5 bases from J, the junction contained 7 bases not matched to a gene. The CDR3 consists of 16 residues. The CDR3: CASSLLLAGITGELFF. As DNA, the CDR3 is TGTGCCAGCAGTTTACTCCTAGCGGGCATAACCGGGGAGCTGTTTTTT.

The chain uses TRBV28 and TRBJ1-1, with 11 bases fitting TRBD1. The germline CDR1 and CDR2 sequences are MDHEN and SYDVKM. V lost 5 bases and J lost 4; bases outside the gene matches: 12. This CDR3 comprises 17 residues. The CDR3 sequence is CASSVHTGQGGGTEAFF. CDR3 nucleotides: TGTGCCAGCAGTGTCCACACGGGACAGGGGGGTGGCACTGAAGCTTTCTTT.

The rearrangement links TRBV10-3 to TRBJ1-4; 7 nucleotides line up with TRBD1. Germline CDR1 ENHRY, CDR2 SYGVKD. The CDR3 is 12 amino acids. V trimming: 10 bases; J trimming: 3 bases; junction bases outside the gene matches: 2. The chain's CDR3 is CATQGANEKLFF. DNA for the CDR3: TGTGCCACCCAGGGGGCTAATGAAAAACTGTTTTTT.

J is TRBJ1-4 and V is TRBV28, with a possible D match to TRBD1 (6 bases). Deletions cut 5 bases from V and 0 bases from J, with 10 bases between. From germline, CDR1 is MDHEN and CDR2 SYDVKM. The length of the CDR3 is 15 residues. CDR3 region: CASSLRGATNEKLFF. The CDR3 nucleotides are TGTGCCAGCAGTCTCAGGGGTGCAACTAATGAAAAACTGTTTTTT.

The gene calls are TRBV28 and TRBJ2-7; D might be TRBD1 (6 bases). V was shortened by 1 base and J by 2 bases, with 12 bases between the two germline ends. Germline-derived CDR1 and CDR2 are MDHEN and SYDVKM. This CDR3 has 15 amino acids. CDR3 amino acids: CASSLSTGNPYEQYF. The CDR3 DNA reads as TGTGCCAGCAGTTTATCCACAGGGAACCCCTACGAGCAGTACTTC.

This clone appeared a few times. Other DNA sequences within the sample encode an identical CDR3. The CDR3 here is CASSRTSGTDNEQFF. The CDR3 region has the DNA TGCGCCAGCAGCAGGACTAGCGGGACGGACAATGAGCAGTTCTTC. This chain uses TRBV5-1 with TRBJ2-1; the match to TRBD2 covers 12 bases. This CDR3 region has 15 residues. Trimming took 4 bases from V and 5 from J; bases not matched to a gene: 4. The germline V gene encodes CDR1 SGHRS and CDR2 YFSETQ.

This clone was found a few times. The rearrangement uses TRBV2 and TRBJ2-1, with D hard to call. CDR1 is SNHLY, CDR2 FYNNEI, per germline. The CDR3 is 16 residues long. V was clipped by 1 base and J by 4 bases, with 14 bases between them. CDR3 nucleotides: TGTGCCAGCAGTGAAGGATCAGAGGCTAGTTACAATGAGCAGTTCTTC. Protein sequence: CASSEGSEASYNEQFF.

The count of this clone is one. The CDR3 is CASSSVNGANSPLHF. The CDR3 coding sequence is TGTGCCAGCAGTTCCGTTAATGGGGCCAATTCACCCCTCCACTTT. This chain joins TRBV2 and TRBJ1-6, with D maybe TRBD1 (5 bases). V was shortened by 5 bases and J by 7 bases, with 15 bases between the two germline ends. The CDR3 has 15 residues. CDR1 and CDR2 from the germline V gene are SNHLY and FYNNEI.

As concerns this clone: This CDR3 is also generated by other DNA sequences in the sample. V and J are TRBV5-1 and TRBJ2-7; D might be TRBD1 (6 bases). The germline V gene encodes CDR1 SGHRS and CDR2 YFSETQ. The V and J ends lost 4 bases and 3 bases respectively, with 17 bases between them. This CDR3 contains 15 residues. This CDR3 is CASSIQGLGYYEQYF. The DNA of the CDR3 is TGCGCCAGCAGCATACAGGGTCTAGGCTACTACGAGCAGTACTTC.

The CDR3 here is CASSFGYEQYF. The CDR3 nucleotides are TGTGCCAGCAGTTTCGGTTACGAGCAGTACTTC. The chain joins TRBV27 to TRBJ2-7; D is unresolved. The CDR3 is 11 amino acids. V dropped 3 bases and J dropped 4 bases, with 4 bases sitting between them. Looked up from germline, CDR1 is MNHEY and CDR2 is SMNVEV (reference sequence).

In this sample, this clone turned up a few times. The chain employs TRBV28 and TRBJ2-7; 10 nucleotides agree with TRBD1. The trim removed 6 bases at V and 6 bases at J, leaving 5 bases unmatched. There are 13 residues in the CDR3. Germline CDR1 and CDR2: MDHEN and SYDVKM. The CDR3: CASRLTGGGEQYF. DNA for the CDR3: TGTGCCAGCAGATTGACAGGGGGCGGCGAGCAGTACTTC.

The chain is built from TRBV7-9 and TRBJ2-7; TRBD1 aligns across 9 bases. Germline V lookup: CDR1 SEHNR, CDR2 FQNEAQ (reference sequence). The junction had 5 bases not matched to a gene; V was cut back by 5 bases and J by 0 bases. The CDR3 covers 15 residues. This CDR3 reads CASSTGTGSSYEQYF. The CDR3 DNA reads TGTGCCAGCAGCACCGGGACAGGGAGCTCCTACGAGCAGTACTTC.

The gene calls are TRBV5-5 and TRBJ2-2; no firm D call. Trimming stripped 0 bases from V and 7 bases from J, with 10 bases between. Germline V gene data show CDR1 as SGHKS and CDR2 as YYEKEE (reference sequence). CDR3 length equals 14 residues. The CDR3 loop is CASSLVAPHGELFF. DNA of the CDR3: TGTGCCAGCAGCTTGGTCGCCCCACACGGGGAGCTGTTTTTT.

The V gene is TRBV27, the J gene TRBJ2-1; the match to TRBD2 covers 10 bases. Germline assignment: CDR1 MNHEY and CDR2 SMNVEV (reference sequence). CDR3 length: 17 residues. Unmatched junction bases numbered 9, after V lost 6 bases and J lost 1 base. The CDR3 coding sequence is TGTGCCAGCAGCTGGACTAGCGGAGGTGAGTCCTACAATGAGCAGTTCTTC. Its translation is CASSWTSGGESYNEQFF.

This chain uses TRBV29-1 with TRBJ2-7, with 10 positions matching TRBD2. In germline, CDR1 is SQVTM, CDR2 ANQGSEA. CDR3 length: 15 amino acids. J was trimmed by 2 bases and V by 5 bases; bases with no gene match: 9. CDR3 in amino acids: CSVFGPSGRAYEQYF. DNA for the CDR3: TGCAGCGTTTTTGGTCCCAGCGGGAGGGCCTACGAGCAGTACTTC.

The chain couples TRBV21-1 to TRBJ1-3; TRBD1, as called in the table, went unchecked against the DNA. TRBV21-1 is a recognized pseudogene. The CDR3 runs 15 residues. Here the CDR3 DNA reads TGTGCCAGCAGCAAAGAATCAGTGGGCGGAAACACCATATATTTT. Residues: CASSKESVGGNTIYF.

The chain links TRBV28 to TRBJ2-1; D may be TRBD1 (5 bases). This CDR3 has 12 residues. Trimming pared 7 bases from V and 8 bases from J, leaving 12 bases between. From germline, CDR1 is MDHEN and CDR2 SYDVKM. Here the CDR3 DNA reads TGTGCCAGCACCACAGGTAGGGATGAGCAGTTCTTC. Protein sequence: CASTTGRDEQFF.

The V and J genes are TRBV10-3 and TRBJ2-2; TRBD1 agrees at 8 bases. This CDR3 is 14 amino acids long. V lost 8 bases, J lost 3 bases, and 5 bases stayed unmatched. CDR1 and CDR2 from the germline V gene are ENHRY and SYGVKD. The CDR3 DNA follows: TGTGCCATCGGCCAGGGGGCTGACACCGGGGAGCTGTTTTTT. Its translation is CAIGQGADTGELFF.

V gene TRBV7-2 combines with J gene TRBJ2-2; no definite D call. Germline V lookup: CDR1 SGHTA, CDR2 FQGNSA. The CDR3 runs 16 residues. Trimming pared 0 bases from V and 2 bases from J, leaving 10 bases between. The CDR3 DNA reads TGTGCCAGCAGCTTAGCCCCCGGTGATAACACCGGGGAGCTGTTTTTT. Translating it yields CASSLAPGDNTGELFF.

This chain's CDR3 is CSVGGTVGGYTF. The CDR3 DNA follows: TGCAGCGTTGGAGGGACAGTAGGCGGCTACACCTTC. The chain joins TRBV29-1 to TRBJ1-2; 7 bases fit TRBD1. Germline values: CDR1 SQVTM, CDR2 ANQGSEA. This CDR3 has 12 amino acids. V lost 4 bases and J lost 8; bases outside the gene matches: 7.

The chain uses TRBV6-5 and TRBJ2-2; D might be TRBD2 (5 bases). This CDR3 contains 15 residues. Germline V lookup: CDR1 MNHEY, CDR2 SVGAGI. V was cut by 5 bases and J by 0 bases, with 10 bases left in between. The CDR3 spells CASSTRGTNTGELFF. The CDR3 nucleotides are TGTGCCAGCAGTACCCGAGGGACGAACACCGGGGAGCTGTTTTTT.

J is TRBJ1-2 and V is TRBV27; D perhaps matches TRBD1 (6 bases). The CDR3 consists of 15 residues. Germline CDR1 reads MNHEY; CDR2 reads SMNVEV (reference sequence). The V end was cut by 6 bases, the J end by 2 bases, with 16 bases between. CDR3 loop: CASSPYGGTNYGYTF. Here the CDR3 DNA reads TGTGCCAGCAGCCCCTACGGGGGGACAAACTATGGCTACACCTTC.

V gene TRBV13 combines with J gene TRBJ2-1; 15 nucleotides line up with TRBD2. This CDR3 comprises 16 residues. The V segment lost 2 bases and the J segment 7 bases; nucleotides outside the gene matches: 3. CDR1 is PRHDT and CDR2 is FYEKMQ in the germline V gene (reference sequence). CDR3 residues: CASSLWGTSGRNEQFF. CDR3 DNA: TGTGCCAGCAGCTTATGGGGGACTAGCGGGAGGAATGAGCAGTTCTTC.

The rearrangement links TRBV18 to TRBJ1-6; D is undetermined. The V end lost 6 bases, the J end lost 4 bases, and 19 bases lay between the germline ends. This CDR3 spans 17 amino acids. The germline gives CDR1 KGHSH, CDR2 LQKENI. The CDR3, as DNA: TGTGCCAGCTCCACGTCCAGGACGGGAGAATATAATTCACCCCTCCACTTT. Residues: CASSTSRTGEYNSPLHF.

The V and J genes are TRBV28 and TRBJ1-5, with 7 bases fitting TRBD1. Germline CDR1 reads MDHEN; CDR2 reads SYDVKM. The CDR3 is 12 amino acids. Trimming at V came to 10 bases and at J to 6 bases, leaving 6 bases not matched to a gene. The CDR3 reads CATQGGGQPQHF. Written as DNA, the CDR3 is TGTGCCACCCAGGGGGGAGGTCAGCCCCAGCATTTT. The full variable domain, rest sourced from reference TRBV28 and TRBJ1-5, is DVKVTQSSRYLVKRTGEKVFLECVQDMDHENMFWYRQDPGLGLRLIYFSYDVKMKEKGDIPEGYSVSREKKERFSLILESASTNQTSMYLCATQGGGQPQHFGDGTRLSIL.

With respect to this clone: A junction boundary mismatches the germline segment, possibly from a read error. The chain joins TRBV9 to TRBJ1-2, with 7 positions matching TRBD1. Germline V gives CDR1 SGDLS, CDR2 YYNGEE. The CDR3 sequence is 15 residues long. The CDR3 DNA sequence: TGTGCCCGCAGCGTAGCAGGCAGGGGGGACTATGGCTACACCTTC. Encoded protein: CARSVAGRGDYGYTF.

This clone was seen only a few times. The chain uses TRBV6-5 and TRBJ2-2; TRBD1 matches 8 bases. Germline V lookup: CDR1 MNHEY, CDR2 SVGAGI. Trimming took 6 bases from V and 1 from J; bases not matched to a gene: 1. The CDR3 has 14 amino acids. CDR3 coding DNA: TGTGCCAGCAGGGGGACAGGGAACACCGGGGAGCTGTTTTTT. This gives the protein CASRGTGNTGELFF.

This clone was seen only once. The CDR3 coding sequence is TGTGCCAGCGAGGACAGGGGGTCCTACGAGCAGTACTTC. Residues: CASEDRGSYEQYF. The chain has TRBV7-9 and TRBJ2-7; 10 bases map to TRBD1. The trim removed 8 bases at V and 1 base at J, leaving 2 bases unmatched. In germline, CDR1 is SEHNR, CDR2 FQNEAQ (reference sequence). This CDR3 spans 13 amino acids.

The V and J genes are TRBV6-1 and TRBJ2-5, with a weak D call TRBD2 (5 bases). The germline V and J ends were trimmed by 2 bases and 4 bases, with 20 bases remaining between them. Germline-derived CDR1 and CDR2 are MNHNS and SASEGT. This CDR3 contains 17 residues. CDR3 region: CASSEQAGANSRETQYF. CDR3 coding DNA: TGTGCCAGCAGTGAACAGGCGGGCGCAAATTCGCGAGAGACCCAGTACTTC.

The gene calls are TRBV6-5 and TRBJ2-1, with 9 positions matching TRBD1. The J segment lost 7 bases and the V segment lost 6 bases, leaving 10 bases of the junction unmatched. The CDR3 length is 15 residues. Per the germline V gene, CDR1 is MNHEY and CDR2 is SVGAGI. The CDR3 region is CASRVAGTGRNEQFF. For the CDR3, the DNA is TGTGCCAGCAGGGTAGCCGGGACAGGGAGGAATGAGCAGTTCTTC.

The chain links TRBV19 to TRBJ2-1, with 10 bases lining up with TRBD2. The germline V gene encodes CDR1 LNHDA and CDR2 SQIVND (reference sequence). V dropped 1 base and J dropped 8; count of bases not matched to a gene: 11. This CDR3 comprises 17 residues. CDR3 in DNA: TGTGCCAGTAGTATAGCCCGTACTAGCGGGATGTTGGATGAGCAGTTCTTC. Translation gives CASSIARTSGMLDEQFF.